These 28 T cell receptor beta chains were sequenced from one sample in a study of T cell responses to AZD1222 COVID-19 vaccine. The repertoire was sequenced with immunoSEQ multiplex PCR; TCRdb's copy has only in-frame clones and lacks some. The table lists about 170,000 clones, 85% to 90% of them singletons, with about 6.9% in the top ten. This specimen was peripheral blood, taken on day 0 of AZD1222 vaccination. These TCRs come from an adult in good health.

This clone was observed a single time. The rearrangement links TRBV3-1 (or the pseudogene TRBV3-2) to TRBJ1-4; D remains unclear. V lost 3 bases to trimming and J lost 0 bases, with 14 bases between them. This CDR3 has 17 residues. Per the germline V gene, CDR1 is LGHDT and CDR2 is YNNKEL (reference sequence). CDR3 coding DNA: TGTGCCAGCAGCCACGGAAGGTTCGGGACAACTAATGAAAAACTGTTTTTT. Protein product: CASSHGRFGTTNEKLFF.

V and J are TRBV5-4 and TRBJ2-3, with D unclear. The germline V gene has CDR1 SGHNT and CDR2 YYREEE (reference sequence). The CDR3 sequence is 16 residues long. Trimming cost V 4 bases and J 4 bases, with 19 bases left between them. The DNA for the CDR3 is TGTGCCAGCAGCCCGGTCCCGGGTCTCCCACCAGATACGCAGTATTTT. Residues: CASSPVPGLPPDTQYF. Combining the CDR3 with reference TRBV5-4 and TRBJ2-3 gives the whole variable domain ETGVTQSPTHLIKTRGQQVTLRCSSQSGHNTVSWYQQALGQGPQFIFQYYREEENGRGNFPPRFSGLQFPNYSSELNVNALELDDSALYLCASSPVPGLPPDTQYFGPGTRLTVL.

As DNA, the CDR3 is TGTGCCAGCAGTGACGCGACCGGTGGCTACACCTTC. The encoded protein is CASSDATGGYTF. The chain has TRBV2 and TRBJ1-2; D gene unclear. V dropped 3 bases and J dropped 7 bases, with 9 bases sitting between them. Germline V gives CDR1 SNHLY, CDR2 FYNNEI. The CDR3 length is 12 residues.

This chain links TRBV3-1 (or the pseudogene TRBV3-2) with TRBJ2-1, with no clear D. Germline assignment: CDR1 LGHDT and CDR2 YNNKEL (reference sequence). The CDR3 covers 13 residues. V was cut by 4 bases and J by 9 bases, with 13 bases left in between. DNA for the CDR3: TGTGCCAGCAGCCTGAGTGCGCTGGGTGAGCAGTTCTTC. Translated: CASSLSALGEQFF.

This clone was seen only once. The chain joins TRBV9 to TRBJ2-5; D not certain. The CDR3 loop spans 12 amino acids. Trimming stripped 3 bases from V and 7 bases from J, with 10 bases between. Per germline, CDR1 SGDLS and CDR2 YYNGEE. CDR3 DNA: TGTGCCAGCAGCGAGCCTAGTGGGACCCAGTACTTC. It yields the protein CASSEPSGTQYF.

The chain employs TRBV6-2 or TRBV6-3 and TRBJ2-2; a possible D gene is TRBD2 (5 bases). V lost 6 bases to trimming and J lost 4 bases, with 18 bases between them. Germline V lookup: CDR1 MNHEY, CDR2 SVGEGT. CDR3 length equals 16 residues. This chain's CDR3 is CASSHPLDLATGELFF. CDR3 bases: TGTGCCAGCAGCCACCCACTAGACCTCGCCACCGGGGAGCTGTTTTTT.

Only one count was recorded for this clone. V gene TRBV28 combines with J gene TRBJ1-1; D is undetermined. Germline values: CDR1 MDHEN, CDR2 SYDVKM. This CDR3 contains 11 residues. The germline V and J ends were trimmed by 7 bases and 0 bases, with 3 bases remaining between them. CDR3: CASILNTEAFF. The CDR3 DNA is TGTGCCAGCATCCTGAACACTGAAGCTTTCTTT.

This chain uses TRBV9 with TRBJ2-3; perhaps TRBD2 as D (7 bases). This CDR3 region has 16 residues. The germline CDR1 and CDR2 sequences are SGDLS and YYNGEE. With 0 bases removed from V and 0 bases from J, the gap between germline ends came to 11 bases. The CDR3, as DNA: TGTGCCAGCAGCGTAGAACGCGGGGGCAGCACAGATACGCAGTATTTT. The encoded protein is CASSVERGGSTDTQYF.

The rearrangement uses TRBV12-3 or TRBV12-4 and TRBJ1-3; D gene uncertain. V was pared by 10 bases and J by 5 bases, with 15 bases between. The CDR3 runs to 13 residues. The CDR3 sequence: CATRGTVRNTIYF. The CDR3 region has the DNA TGTGCCACCCGTGGAACCGTCCGAAACACCATATATTTT.

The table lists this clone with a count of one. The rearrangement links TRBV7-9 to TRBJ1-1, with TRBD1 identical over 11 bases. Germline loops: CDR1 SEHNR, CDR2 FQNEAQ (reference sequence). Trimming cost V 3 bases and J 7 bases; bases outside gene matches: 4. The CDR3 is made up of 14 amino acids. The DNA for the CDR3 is TGTGCCAGCAGCTTCGGACAGGGGGCTAGTGAAGCTTTCTTT. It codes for CASSFGQGASEAFF.

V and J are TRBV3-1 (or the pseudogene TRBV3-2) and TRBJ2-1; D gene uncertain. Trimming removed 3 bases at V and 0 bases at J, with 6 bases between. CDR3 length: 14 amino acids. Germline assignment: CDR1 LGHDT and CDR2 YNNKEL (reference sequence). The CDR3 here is CASSQVPSYNEQFF. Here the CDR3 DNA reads TGTGCCAGCAGCCAGGTCCCCTCCTACAATGAGCAGTTCTTC.

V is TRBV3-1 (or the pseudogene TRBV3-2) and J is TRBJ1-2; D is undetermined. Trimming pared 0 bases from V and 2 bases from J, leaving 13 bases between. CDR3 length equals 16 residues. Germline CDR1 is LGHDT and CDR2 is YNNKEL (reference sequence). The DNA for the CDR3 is TGTGCCAGCAGCCAAGATATGTCGCACAGCAACTATGGCTACACCTTC. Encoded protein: CASSQDMSHSNYGYTF.

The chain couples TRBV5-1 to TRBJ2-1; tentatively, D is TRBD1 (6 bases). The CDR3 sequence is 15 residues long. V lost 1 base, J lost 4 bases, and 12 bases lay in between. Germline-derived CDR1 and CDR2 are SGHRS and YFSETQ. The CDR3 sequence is CASSLYGQSYNEQFF. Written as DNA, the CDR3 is TGCGCCAGCAGCTTGTACGGACAGAGTTACAATGAGCAGTTCTTC.

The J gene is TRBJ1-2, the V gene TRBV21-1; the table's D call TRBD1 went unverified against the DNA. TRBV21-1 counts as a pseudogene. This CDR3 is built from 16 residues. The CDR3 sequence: CARQGVTRKANYGYTF. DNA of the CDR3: TGTGCCAGACAGGGAGTCACCAGGAAAGCTAACTATGGCTACACCTTC.

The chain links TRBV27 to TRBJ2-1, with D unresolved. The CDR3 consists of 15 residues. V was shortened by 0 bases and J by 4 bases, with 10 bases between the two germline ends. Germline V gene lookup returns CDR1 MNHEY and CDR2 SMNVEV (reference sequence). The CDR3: CASSLSTDGYNEQFF. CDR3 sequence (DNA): TGTGCCAGCAGTTTATCCACGGACGGTTACAATGAGCAGTTCTTC.

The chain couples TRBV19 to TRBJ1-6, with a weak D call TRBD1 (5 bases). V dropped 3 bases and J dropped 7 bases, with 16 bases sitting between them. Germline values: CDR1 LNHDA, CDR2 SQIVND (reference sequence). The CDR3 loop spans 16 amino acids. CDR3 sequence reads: CASSIGGASSNSPLHF. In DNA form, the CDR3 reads TGTGCCAGTAGTATCGGTGGGGCCAGCTCAAATTCACCCCTCCACTTT.

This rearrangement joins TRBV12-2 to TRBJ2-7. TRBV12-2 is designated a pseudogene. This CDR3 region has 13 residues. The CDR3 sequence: CASRFLPDGEQYF. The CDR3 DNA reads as TGTGCAAGTCGCTTTTTACCCGACGGAGAGCAGTACTTC.

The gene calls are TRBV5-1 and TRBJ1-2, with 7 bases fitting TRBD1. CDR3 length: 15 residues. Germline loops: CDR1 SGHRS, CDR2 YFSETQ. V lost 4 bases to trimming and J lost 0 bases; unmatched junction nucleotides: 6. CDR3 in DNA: TGCGCCAGCAGCGGGGGGGACAGAACTAACTATGGCTACACCTTC. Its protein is CASSGGDRTNYGYTF.

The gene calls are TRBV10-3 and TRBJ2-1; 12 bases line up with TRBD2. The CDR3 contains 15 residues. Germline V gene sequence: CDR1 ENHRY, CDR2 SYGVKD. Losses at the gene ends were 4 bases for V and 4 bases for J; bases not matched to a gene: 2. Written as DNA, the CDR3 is TGTGCCATCAGTGCTGGACTAGCGGGGTACAATGAGCAGTTCTTC. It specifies CAISAGLAGYNEQFF.

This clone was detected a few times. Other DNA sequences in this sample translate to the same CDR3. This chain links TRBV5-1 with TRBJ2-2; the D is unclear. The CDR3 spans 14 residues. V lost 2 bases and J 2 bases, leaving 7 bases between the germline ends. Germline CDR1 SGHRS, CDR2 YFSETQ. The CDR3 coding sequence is TGCGCCAGCAGCTTTACAGTAAACACCGGGGAGCTGTTTTTT. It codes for CASSFTVNTGELFF.

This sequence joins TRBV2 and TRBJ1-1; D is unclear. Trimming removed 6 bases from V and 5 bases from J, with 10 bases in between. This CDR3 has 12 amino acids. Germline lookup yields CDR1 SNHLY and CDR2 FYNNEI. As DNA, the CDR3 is TGTGCCAGCAGCGTGGAAGGGACTGAAGCTTTCTTT. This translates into CASSVEGTEAFF.

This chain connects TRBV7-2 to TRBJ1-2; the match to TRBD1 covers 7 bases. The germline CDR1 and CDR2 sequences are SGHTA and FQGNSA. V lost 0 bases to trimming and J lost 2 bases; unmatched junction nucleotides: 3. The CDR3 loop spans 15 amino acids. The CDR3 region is CASSLAGGGNYGYTF. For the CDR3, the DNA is TGTGCCAGCAGCTTAGCTGGAGGGGGCAACTATGGCTACACCTTC.

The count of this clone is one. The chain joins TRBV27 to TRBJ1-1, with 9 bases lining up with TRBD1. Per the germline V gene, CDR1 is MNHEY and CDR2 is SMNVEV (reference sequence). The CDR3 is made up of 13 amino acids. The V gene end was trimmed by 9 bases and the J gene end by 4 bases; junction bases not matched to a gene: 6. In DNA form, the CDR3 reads TGTGCCAGTGAGGGACAGGGAGCCACTGAAGCTTTCTTT. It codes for CASEGQGATEAFF.

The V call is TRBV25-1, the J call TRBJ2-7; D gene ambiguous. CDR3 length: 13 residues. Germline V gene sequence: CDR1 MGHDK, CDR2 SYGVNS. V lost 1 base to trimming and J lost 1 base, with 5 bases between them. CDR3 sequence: CASSEWASYEQYV. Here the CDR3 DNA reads TGTGCCAGCAGTGAATGGGCGTCCTACGAGCAGTACGTC.

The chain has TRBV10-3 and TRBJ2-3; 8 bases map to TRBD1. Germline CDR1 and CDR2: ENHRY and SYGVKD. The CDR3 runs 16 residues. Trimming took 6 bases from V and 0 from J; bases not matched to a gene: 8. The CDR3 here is CAISPSRTGSTDTQYF. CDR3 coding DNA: TGTGCCATCAGCCCTTCCCGGACAGGGAGCACAGATACGCAGTATTTT.

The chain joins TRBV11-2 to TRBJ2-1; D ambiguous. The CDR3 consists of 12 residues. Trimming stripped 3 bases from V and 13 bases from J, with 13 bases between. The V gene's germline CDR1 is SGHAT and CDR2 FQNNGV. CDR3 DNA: TGTGCCAGCAGCTTGCGTCTGCCCGGACAGTTCTTC. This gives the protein CASSLRLPGQFF.

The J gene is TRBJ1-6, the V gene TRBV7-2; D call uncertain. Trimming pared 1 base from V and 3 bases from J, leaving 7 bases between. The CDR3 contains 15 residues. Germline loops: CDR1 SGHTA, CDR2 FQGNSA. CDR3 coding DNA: TGTGCCAGCAGCTTAGGGGGAAACTATAATTCACCCCTCCACTTT. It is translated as CASSLGGNYNSPLHF.

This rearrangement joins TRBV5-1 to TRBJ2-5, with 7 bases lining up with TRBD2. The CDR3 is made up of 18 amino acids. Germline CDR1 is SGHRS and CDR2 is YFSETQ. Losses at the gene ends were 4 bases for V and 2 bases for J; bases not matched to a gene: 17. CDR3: CASSPTGLAASGQETQYF. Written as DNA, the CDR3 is TGCGCCAGCAGCCCAACCGGTCTCGCGGCTAGCGGTCAAGAGACCCAGTACTTC.